What follows describes a single T cell receptor beta chain. The antigen remains undetermined. This record comes from a study of graft-versus-host responses after intestinal transplantation. Turning to the study itself: The whole recipient group had anti-thymocyte globulin induction followed by tacrolimus and steroids for roughly three years.

CDR1 is SGHRS and CDR2 is YFSETQ in the germline V gene. J was trimmed by 6 bases and V by 0 bases; bases with no gene match: 4. The CDR3 contains 16 residues. Some clones are missing from TCRdb's copy, which holds only in-frame ones; the method was immunoSEQ multiplex PCR. The sample yields some 110,000 clones, 90% to 95% seen once. Study results and caveats: GvH clones turned up in recipient marrow; some had shown up first in ileum or blood. Declining HvG levels early post-transplant were linked to peak circulating GvH clone levels.

The receptor was isolated from a human donor who was the organ donor for an intestinal transplant. The chain recombines TRBV5-1 with TRBJ1-4; 11 bases match TRBD1. The sequenced sample was unstimulated CD4+ T cells sorted from spleen or lymph node cells, obtained before transplant. This CDR3 is CASSLGTGGAYEKLFF. The CDR3 DNA sequence: TGCGCCAGCAGCTTGGGGACAGGGGGCGCATATGAAAAACTGTTTTTT.